Shown below are 26 T cell receptor beta chains from a single sample sequenced in a study of regulatory T cells in long-lasting Graves disease (dated by TCRdb to the early 2020s). The meaning of the sample's time point label: newly diagnosed GD, antithyroid drugs for less than 3 months. For both TCR sequencing and RNA sequencing, RNA was extracted from PBMCs using TRIzol. Library construction relied on multiplex PCR. The instrument given in TCRdb is Illumina HiSeq 4000. TCR beta libraries were built with iRepertoire HTBI primers and Arm-PCR amplification of CDR3 regions. Through fastp at Q25 and MiXCR, TCRdb rebuilt clones from the public reads, retaining in-frame beta chains. Each CDR3 protein appears once, grouped with its most common genes and DNA. For this sample there are 510,000 or so distinct CDR3 sequences; more than 10% appear just once. The ten largest clones add up to around 10% of the sample.

The same specimen was also included in a second study, on T cells in Graves' hyperthyroidism and ophthalmopathy.

This specimen was peripheral blood mononuclear cells (PBMCs), taken at new diagnosis, from a patient treated with antithyroid drugs. The receptor source for this set is a woman aged 25 to 45 with Graves disease. Donor details come from another sample of the same person, matched by shared clones.

In this sample, this clonotype turned up many times. The chain joins TRBV6-5 to TRBJ2-5; TRBD1 aligns across 8 bases. The CDR3 consists of 20 residues. CDR1 is MNHEY and CDR2 is SVGAGI in the germline V gene. The J segment lost 3 bases and the V segment lost 0 bases, leaving 18 bases of the junction unmatched. The CDR3 is CASSYSNRGYVSRTKETQYF. CDR3 nucleotides: TGTGCCAGCAGTTACTCGAACAGGGGGTATGTTTCGCGTACAAAAGAGACCCAGTACTTC.

The sample holds a few counts of this clonotype. This chain joins TRBV10-2 and TRBJ2-2; no firm D call. V lost 6 bases, J lost 0 bases, and 5 bases lay in between. The CDR3 has 13 residues. Germline V lookup: CDR1 WSHSY, CDR2 SAAADI. In DNA, the CDR3 is TGCGCCAGCAGGGACCCGAACACCGGGGAGCTGTTTTTT. Protein sequence: CASRDPNTGELFF.

The gene calls are TRBV20-1 and TRBJ2-7; the D gene is possibly TRBD2 (6 bases). Germline CDR1 is DFQATT and CDR2 is SNEGSKA (reference sequence). The ends were cut back, 6 bases at V and 3 bases at J, with 15 bases in the middle. CDR3 length: 13 amino acids. CDR3 in DNA: TGCAGTGCCCCCATGAGGGGAGGCTACGAGCAGTACTTC. Protein: CSAPMRGGYEQYF.

V gene TRBV4-3 combines with J gene TRBJ2-1; 11 bases are shared with TRBD2. The J segment lost 5 bases and the V segment lost 3 bases, leaving 12 bases of the junction unmatched. The CDR3 totals 18 residues. In germline, CDR1 is LGHNA, CDR2 YSLEER. The DNA of the CDR3 is TGCGCCAGCAGCCAGCAGAGCCCTAGCGGGAGGATTAACAATGAGCAGTTCTTC. Translated, it gives CASSQQSPSGRINNEQFF.

There are a few counts of this clonotype. The CDR3 DNA sequence: TGTGCCAGCAGCTTGTTACGGGACCAGGGGGAAAAACTGTTTTTT. Its protein product is CASSLLRDQGEKLFF. This chain uses TRBV5-6 with TRBJ1-4; possibly TRBD1 for D (6 bases). Trimming removed 1 base at V and 8 bases at J, with 15 bases between. CDR1 and CDR2 from the germline V gene are SGHDT and YYEEEE. The CDR3 is made up of 15 amino acids.

This clonotype was found many times. The chain joins TRBV28 to TRBJ1-6, with 8 positions matching TRBD1. V was pared by 6 bases and J by 7 bases, with 5 bases of the junction left unmatched. This CDR3 has 14 residues. The germline V gene has CDR1 MDHEN and CDR2 SYDVKM. CDR3 residues: CASRRGTGNSPLHF. The CDR3 nucleotides are TGTGCCAGCAGACGAGGGACAGGAAATTCACCCCTCCACTTT.

This clonotype came up many times. The V call is TRBV24-1, the J call TRBJ2-1; 7 bases line up with TRBD2. The trim removed 10 bases at V and 4 bases at J, leaving 6 bases unmatched. Per the germline V gene, CDR1 is KGHDR and CDR2 is SFDVKD. The CDR3 sequence is 13 residues long. The CDR3 protein is CATSGLTYNEQFF. Here the CDR3 DNA reads TGTGCCACTAGCGGGTTAACATACAATGAGCAGTTCTTC.

This chain links TRBV6-5 with TRBJ2-2; 11 nucleotides match TRBD2. CDR1 and CDR2 (germline): MNHEY, SVGAGI. J gave up 2 bases and V 2 bases, and 10 bases lay outside the gene matches. This CDR3 is built from 19 residues. CDR3 DNA sequence: TGTGCCAGCAGTTACGAATTGATACTAGCGGGAGTTAACACCGGGGAGCTGTTTTTT. Its protein is CASSYELILAGVNTGELFF.

This clonotype has ten or more counts. The chain carries TRBV6-5 and TRBJ2-5, with 11 bases that match TRBD2. V shed 4 bases and J 0 bases; nucleotides not matched to a gene: 4. The CDR3 spans 16 residues. Germline values: CDR1 MNHEY, CDR2 SVGAGI. As DNA, the CDR3 is TGTGCCAGCAGTTGGGAGACTAGCGGGAACCAAGAGACCCAGTACTTC. Translated, it gives CASSWETSGNQETQYF.

This clonotype came up once. Since a much larger clone is just one base distant, this may be a read error. The chain couples TRBV7-2 to TRBJ2-1; TRBD2 agrees at 11 bases. The CDR3 covers 16 residues. Germline V lookup: CDR1 SGHTA, CDR2 FQGNSA. Germline trimming cut 2 bases from V and 10 bases from J; bases unmatched to any gene: 10. CDR3 loop: CASSLYAGTSGYEQFF. CDR3 coding DNA: TGTGCCAGCAGCTTATATGCCGGGACTAGCGGTTACGAGCAGTTCTTC.

In this sample, this clonotype turned up many times. This chain links TRBV20-1 with TRBJ2-7; 11 bases agree with TRBD1. Germline CDR1 reads DFQATT; CDR2 reads SNEGSKA (reference sequence). This CDR3 has 14 amino acids. V dropped 3 bases and J dropped 5; count of bases not matched to a gene: 6. CDR3 amino acids: CSARDRGHHDEQYF. As DNA, the CDR3 is TGCAGTGCTAGGGACAGGGGGCATCACGACGAGCAGTACTTC.

The sample holds a few counts of this clonotype. No DNA is shown, since the ends of the CDR3 on it are uncertain; the CDR3 is the one TCRdb lists. V is TRBV12-3 or TRBV12-4 and J is TRBJ1-6; whether TRBD1, the table's D call, matches the DNA was not checked. The CDR3 region is 15 residues in length, termini included. The CDR3 reads CASSPRVGVGSPPHF.

At least ten counts were recorded for this clonotype. The chain uses TRBV2 and TRBJ2-5; D is perhaps TRBD1 or TRBD2 (5 bases each). This CDR3 contains 13 residues. V lost 6 bases and J lost 7, with 15 bases in between. CDR1 SNHLY and CDR2 FYNNEI come from the germline V gene. As DNA, the CDR3 is TGTGCCAGCAGAGGGGACGACGTGGGGACCCAGTACTTC. It specifies CASRGDDVGTQYF.

This clonotype was recorded a few times. This chain joins TRBV18 and TRBJ2-2, with TRBD2 matching over 11 bases. The J segment lost 8 bases and the V segment lost 5 bases, leaving 4 bases of the junction unmatched. This CDR3 is built from 14 residues. The germline gives CDR1 KGHSH, CDR2 LQKENI. Here the CDR3 DNA reads TGTGCCAGCTCAGAGGGACTAGCGGCGGGGGAGCTGTTTTTT. The encoded protein is CASSEGLAAGELFF. The full variable domain, with the rest looked up from reference TRBV18 and TRBJ2-2, is NAGVMQNPRHLVRRRGQEARLRCSPMKGHSHVYWYRQLPEEGLKFMVYLQKENIIDESGMPKERFSAEFPKEGPSILRIQQVVRGDSAAYFCASSEGLAAGELFFGEGSRLTVL.

This clonotype was counted only a few times. This chain joins TRBV10-2 and TRBJ2-5; no reliable D call. The germline V gene has CDR1 WSHSY and CDR2 SAAADI. The CDR3 contains 14 residues. The V end was cut by 5 bases, the J end by 2 bases, with 12 bases between. This chain's CDR3 is CASSSLVGQETQYF. CDR3 DNA: TGCGCCAGCAGTTCCCTTGTGGGGCAAGAGACCCAGTACTTC.

Ten or more counts support this clonotype. The chain is built from TRBV5-1 and TRBJ2-6; 10 bases map to TRBD1. This CDR3 has 19 residues. Germline loops: CDR1 SGHRS, CDR2 YFSETQ. V lost 4 bases, J lost 4 bases, and 14 bases stayed unmatched. CDR3 region: CASSPTLGQGLNGANVLTF. In nucleotides, the CDR3 is TGCGCCAGCAGCCCAACTCTGGGACAGGGGTTGAACGGGGCCAACGTCCTGACTTTC.

In its sample, this clonotype was seen many times. This chain links TRBV6-2 or TRBV6-3 with TRBJ2-2; tentatively, D is TRBD1 (6 bases). The V gene's germline CDR1 is MNHEY and CDR2 SVGEGT. V gave up 5 bases and J gave up 5 bases, with 15 bases separating them. This CDR3 contains 15 residues. In DNA, the CDR3 is TGTGCCAGCAGTGCGCAGGGGCGCGTAACCGGGGAGCTGTTTTTT. It specifies CASSAQGRVTGELFF.

This clonotype was recorded a few times. This chain uses TRBV4-1 with TRBJ1-6; D may be TRBD1 (5 bases). V gave up 4 bases and J gave up 5 bases, with 12 bases separating them. The germline CDR1 and CDR2 sequences are MGHRA and YSYEKL. The CDR3 spans 15 residues. As DNA, the CDR3 is TGCGCCAGCAGCCTCCGTGGGGCGGATAATTCACCCCTCCACTTT. Translation gives CASSLRGADNSPLHF.

The chain joins TRBV7-2 to TRBJ2-2; 11 nucleotides agree with TRBD2. J gave up 4 bases and V 5 bases, and 3 bases lay outside the gene matches. The germline gives CDR1 SGHTA, CDR2 FQGNSA. There are 15 residues in the CDR3. CDR3 sequence reads: CASSLTSGTTGELFF. In DNA, the CDR3 is TGTGCCAGCAGCCTGACTAGCGGGACCACCGGGGAGCTGTTTTTT.

This clonotype was counted a few times. This rearrangement joins TRBV28 to TRBJ2-5; D unclear. The J call is uncertain, as TRBJ2-1 better fits the DNA end. Looked up from germline, CDR1 is MDHEN and CDR2 is SYDVKM. This CDR3 comprises 12 residues. The CDR3 here is CASTPTVNEQFF. As DNA, the CDR3 is TGTGCCAGCACTCCGACCGTTAATGAGCAGTTCTTC.

This clonotype was counted between two and nine times. The rearrangement links TRBV20-1 to TRBJ1-5; the match to TRBD1 covers 11 bases. The V gene end was trimmed by 5 bases and the J gene end by 6 bases; junction bases not matched to a gene: 6. Germline-derived CDR1 and CDR2 are DFQATT and SNEGSKA (reference sequence). This CDR3 is built from 14 residues. CDR3 DNA: TGCAGTGCTTCTCCCGGGACAGGGGGTCAGCCCCAGCATTTT. It encodes CSASPGTGGQPQHF.

This clonotype was detected many times. This chain joins TRBV2 and TRBJ2-3, with D perhaps TRBD2 (7 bases). The CDR3 runs 13 residues. The V end lost 7 bases, the J end lost 7 bases, and 15 bases lay between the germline ends. The germline CDR1 and CDR2 sequences are SNHLY and FYNNEI. The CDR3 loop reads CASNLGGANTQYF. CDR3 bases: TGTGCCAGCAACCTTGGGGGGGCGAATACGCAGTATTTT.

This clonotype was counted at least ten times. The chain has TRBV19 and TRBJ2-1; D uncertain. V gave up 9 bases and J gave up 8 bases, with 20 bases separating them. This CDR3 is 14 amino acids long. Germline V gene sequence: CDR1 LNHDA, CDR2 SQIVND (reference sequence). CDR3 sequence: CASASFGTADEQFF. CDR3 coding DNA: TGTGCCAGCGCATCTTTTGGCACGGCAGATGAGCAGTTCTTC. The full variable domain, completed using reference TRBV19 and TRBJ2-1, is DGGITQSPKYLFRKEGQNVTLSCEQNLNHDAMYWYRQDPGQGLRLIYYSQIVNDFQKGDIAEGYSVSREKKESFPLTVTSAQKNPTAFYLCASASFGTADEQFFGPGTRLTVL.

This clonotype appeared many times. V usage is TRBV28 and J usage is TRBJ2-7; TRBD2 is a possible D gene (6 bases). The CDR3 sequence is 16 residues long. Germline V gene data show CDR1 as MDHEN and CDR2 as SYDVKM. V lost 2 bases and J 7 bases, leaving 21 bases between the germline ends. Here the CDR3 reads CASSLGLYGTLEEQYF. CDR3 sequence (DNA): TGTGCCAGCAGTTTAGGGCTGTACGGGACTCTCGAGGAGCAGTACTTC.

There are many counts of this clonotype. The rearrangement joins TRBV12-3 or TRBV12-4 to TRBJ2-4; D gene unclear. The CDR3 loop spans 16 amino acids. Trimming removed 6 bases at V and 0 bases at J, with 15 bases between. CDR3 in DNA: TGTGCCAGCAGCCCCAGACGTCTCTTAGCCAAAAACATTCAGTACTTC. It is translated as CASSPRRLLAKNIQYF.

This clonotype was found many times. V and J are TRBV7-2 and TRBJ2-5; TRBD2 matches 12 bases. The germline gives CDR1 SGHTA, CDR2 FQGNSA. The CDR3 is made up of 15 amino acids. With V trimmed by 2 bases and J by 6 bases, 4 bases remained unmatched. In DNA form, the CDR3 reads TGTGCCAGCAGCTTAACTGGACTAGCGGGAAAGACCCAGTACTTC. Protein product: CASSLTGLAGKTQYF.